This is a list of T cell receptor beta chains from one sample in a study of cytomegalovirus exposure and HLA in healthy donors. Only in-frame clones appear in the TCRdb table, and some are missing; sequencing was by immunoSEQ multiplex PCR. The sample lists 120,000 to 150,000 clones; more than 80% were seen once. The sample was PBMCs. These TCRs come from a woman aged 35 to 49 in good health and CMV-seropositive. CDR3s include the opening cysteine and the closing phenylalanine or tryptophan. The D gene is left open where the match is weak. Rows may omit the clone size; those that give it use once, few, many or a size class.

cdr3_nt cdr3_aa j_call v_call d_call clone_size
TGTGCCACCAGCAGAGTACTCATTGGCGGCTACGAGCAGTACTTC CATSRVLIGGYEQYF TRBJ2-7 TRBV15 - once
TGTGCCAGCAGTTACAGGGTATACGAGCAGTACTTC CASSYRVYEQYF TRBJ2-7 TRBV7-9 - -
TGCGCCAGCAGCTTGGGGCAGGGTGGCGGCTACACCTTC CASSLGQGGGYTF TRBJ1-2 TRBV5-1 - -
TGTGCCAGTAGTTTTCTCGGCGGAGGCAGCACTGAAGCTTTCTTT CASSFLGGGSTEAFF TRBJ1-1 TRBV19 - -
TGTGCCAGCAGCCCCGACAGGGGCCCCTACGAGCAGTACTTC CASSPDRGPYEQYF TRBJ2-7 TRBV4-2 TRBD1 -
TGTGCCAGCAGTGAAATATCGACCGGGGAGCTGTTTTTT CASSEISTGELFF TRBJ2-2 TRBV6-1 - -
TGTGCCAGCCGACAGTCCCCCAACACTGAAGCTTTCTTT CASRQSPNTEAFF TRBJ1-1 TRBV6-5 - once
TGTGCCAGCAGCGTAGGTGAACATCCCTTAACCGGGGAGCTGTTTTTT CASSVGEHPLTGELFF TRBJ2-2 TRBV9 - -
TGTGCCAGCAGCGTGGACTTTAGCTCCTACAATGAGCAGTTCTTC CASSVDFSSYNEQFF TRBJ2-1 TRBV9 - -
TGTGCCAGCAGCGTAGGACAGTTGAACACTGAAGCTTTCTTT CASSVGQLNTEAFF TRBJ1-1 TRBV9 - -
TGTGCCAGCAGTGACTGGGGGGGGAGTGGGAAGACCCAGTACTTC CASSDWGGSGKTQYF TRBJ2-5 TRBV2 TRBD2 -
TGTGCCAGCAGCTCTATCGGCCGGCCAGGGGAATACAATGAGCAGTTCTTC CASSSIGRPGEYNEQFF TRBJ2-1 TRBV28 - -
TGTGCCAGCCACGAGACAGGGCTTCGAAAACTGTTTTTT CASHETGLRKLFF TRBJ1-4 TRBV28 TRBD1 -
TGTGCCAGCAGCCGTACGACAGGGCTCCCTGAAGCTTTCTTT CASSRTTGLPEAFF TRBJ1-1 TRBV7-9 TRBD1 -
TGTGCCAGCAGTGTGGCGGGAACTGAAGCTTTCTTT CASSVAGTEAFF TRBJ1-1 TRBV6-1 - -
TGTGCCTGGAGTGTACGTGGGGCGGCTGAAGCTTTCTTT CAWSVRGAAEAFF TRBJ1-1 TRBV30 - -
TGTGCCAGCAGTGTCACCGGGACCCAGTACTTC CASSVTGTQYF TRBJ2-5 TRBV28 - once
TGCAGCGCGACAATACAGAACTACGAGCAGTACTTC CSATIQNYEQYF TRBJ2-7 TRBV29-1 - -
TGTGCCAACAGCCAAGATTGGGGGGGAGGTCAGCCCCAGCATTTT CANSQDWGGGQPQHF TRBJ1-5 TRBV4-2 - -
TGTTCCAGCAGCTCCCCGAGAGCGGACAGCACAGATACGCAGTATTTT CSSSSPRADSTDTQYF TRBJ2-3 TRBV7-9 - -
TGTGCCAGCAGTAATCCGATCGGGGACAGGGGGCGAGGGGAGACCCAGTACTTC CASSNPIGDRGRGETQYF TRBJ2-5 TRBV25-1 TRBD1 -
TGTGCCAGCAGACGGGGGGGCAACGGTGAAGCTTTCTTT CASRRGGNGEAFF TRBJ1-1 TRBV6-5 - few
TGTGCCAGCAGCGCACCTAGGACAGCTACAAGCACAGATACGCAGTATTTT CASSAPRTATSTDTQYF TRBJ2-3 TRBV7-9 - -